Following are 17 T cell receptor beta chains from one sample sequenced in a study of T-cell reconstitution after alpha-beta-depleted transplantation in children. Unique molecular identifiers were incorporated into the prepared TCRbeta library. One entry per CDR3 protein results from TCRdb running MiXCR on the PCR reads. The table has hundreds of thousands of distinct CDR3 sequences, under 15% seen once. Sequenced material: PBMCs, mostly from graft donor cells, taken 360 days after TCRalphabeta/CD19-depleted stem cell transplant. Every receptor here comes from a male patient younger than 18 who had a stem cell transplant for acute myeloid leukemia, so the T cells may come from the graft donor.

This chain uses TRBV29-1 with TRBJ2-5; possibly TRBD2 for D (7 bases). Trimming took 3 bases from V and 4 from J, leaving 12 bases between them. Germline V lookup: CDR1 SQVTM, CDR2 ANQGSEA. CDR3 length: 13 residues. The CDR3 here is CSVDAGEGETQYF. In DNA, the CDR3 is TGCAGCGTTGATGCAGGGGAGGGAGAGACCCAGTACTTC.

This clonotype was found many times. The chain employs TRBV4-2 and TRBJ2-7, with 13 nucleotides matching TRBD2. The V and J ends lost 4 bases and 2 bases, in that order; junction bases with no gene match: 5. In germline, CDR1 is LGHNA, CDR2 YNFKEQ. This CDR3 spans 16 amino acids. The DNA of the CDR3 is TGTGCCAGCAGCCCGGGACTAGCGGGACCCCCCTACGAGCAGTACTTC. Amino acid sequence: CASSPGLAGPPYEQYF.

Only a few counts were recorded for this clonotype. The chain couples TRBV20-1 to TRBJ2-7; the match to TRBD2 covers 7 bases. V gave up 3 bases and J gave up 6 bases; unmatched junction bases: 5. The length of the CDR3 is 12 residues. CDR1 and CDR2 from the germline V gene are DFQATT and SNEGSKA (reference sequence). CDR3: CSASLGLVEQYF. CDR3 nucleotide sequence: TGCAGTGCTAGCCTAGGACTAGTCGAGCAGTACTTC.

The chain is built from TRBV7-9 and TRBJ2-6, with D hard to call. V lost 4 bases, J lost 2 bases, and 9 bases lay in between. Germline V gene data show CDR1 as SEHNR and CDR2 as FQNEAQ (reference sequence). This CDR3 contains 15 residues. The CDR3 coding sequence is TGTGCCAGCAGCTGGCCCCCGGCTGGGGCCAACGTCCTGACTTTC. Its protein is CASSWPPAGANVLTF. The variable domain in full, completed from reference TRBV7-9 and TRBJ2-6, reads DTGVSQNPRHKITKRGQNVTFRCDPISEHNRLYWYRQTLGQGPEFLTYFQNEAQLEKSRLLSDRFSAERPKGSFSTLEIQRTEQGDSAMYLCASSWPPAGANVLTFGAGSRLTVL.

This clonotype was found a few times. The chain links TRBV29-1 to TRBJ2-7; 7 bases are shared with TRBD1. Germline-derived CDR1 and CDR2 are SQVTM and ANQGSEA. The CDR3 is 13 amino acids. The ends lost 2 bases at V and 2 bases at J; junction bases unmatched: 3. The CDR3 is CSVEKGATYEQYF. CDR3 nucleotide sequence: TGCAGCGTTGAAAAGGGGGCCACCTACGAGCAGTACTTC.

This clonotype was found many times. The rearrangement links TRBV20-1 to TRBJ2-1; D possibly corresponds to TRBD2 (5 bases). In germline, CDR1 is DFQATT, CDR2 SNEGSKA (reference sequence). Trimming took off 4 bases at V and 0 bases at J, with 10 bases between the two ends. CDR3 size: 14 residues. The CDR3, as DNA: TGCAGTGCTACTTCTAGCTACTCCTACAATGAGCAGTTCTTC. Translating gives CSATSSYSYNEQFF.

The gene calls are TRBV28 and TRBJ2-7; the match to TRBD2 covers 7 bases. This CDR3 region has 14 residues. The V segment lost 10 bases and the J segment 2 bases; nucleotides outside the gene matches: 11. Germline assignment: CDR1 MDHEN and CDR2 SYDVKM. In nucleotides, the CDR3 is TGTGCCACTCTTCAGAGGGGAGGGCCCTACGAGCAGTACTTC. Its translation: CATLQRGGPYEQYF.

There are a few counts of this clonotype. The V call is TRBV6-5, the J call TRBJ1-2; D gene ambiguous. This CDR3 has 14 amino acids. The V gene lost 2 bases and the J gene lost 3 bases, with 10 bases spanning the gap. Germline V gene lookup returns CDR1 MNHEY and CDR2 SVGAGI. The CDR3 here is CASSYASAYYGYTF. DNA of the CDR3: TGTGCCAGCAGTTACGCCTCGGCTTACTATGGCTACACCTTC.

Many counts were recorded for this clonotype. V is TRBV6-5 and J is TRBJ2-5; TRBD1 is a possible D gene (6 bases). V lost 3 bases and J lost 2, with 13 bases in between. The CDR3 has 15 amino acids. Per the germline V gene, CDR1 is MNHEY and CDR2 is SVGAGI. CDR3 amino acids: CASSYTTQGQETQYF. DNA for the CDR3: TGTGCCAGCAGTTATACTACTCAGGGGCAAGAGACCCAGTACTTC.

The chain links TRBV20-1 to TRBJ1-2, with TRBD1 matching 7 bases. This CDR3 is 12 amino acids long. The germline CDR1 and CDR2 sequences are DFQATT and SNEGSKA (reference sequence). The V and J ends lost 4 bases and 2 bases, in that order; junction bases with no gene match: 1. CDR3 region: CSAKGQNYGYTF. In DNA, the CDR3 is TGCAGTGCTAAGGGACAGAACTATGGCTACACCTTC.

This clonotype was seen only a few times. This chain links TRBV30 with TRBJ1-1; D may be TRBD1 (5 bases). The ends were cut back, 5 bases at V and 1 base at J, with 8 bases in the middle. Looked up from germline, CDR1 is GTSNPN and CDR2 is SVGIG (reference sequence). This CDR3 is built from 12 residues. CDR3 in DNA: TGTGCCTGGGGGGACTGGAACACTGAAGCTTTCTTT. It translates to CAWGDWNTEAFF. The variable domain in full, completed from reference TRBV30 and TRBJ1-1, reads SQTIHQWPATLVQPVGSPLSLECTVEGTSNPNLYWYRQAAGRGLQLLFYSVGIGQISSEVPQNLSASRPQDRQFILSSKKLLLSDSGFYLCAWGDWNTEAFFGQGTRLTVV.

The chain recombines TRBV18 with TRBJ2-1, with 7 bases matching TRBD2. Germline loops: CDR1 KGHSH, CDR2 LQKENI. The CDR3 has 17 residues. The V and J ends lost 6 bases and 1 base, in that order; junction bases with no gene match: 12. CDR3 sequence reads: CASSLEILATSYNEQFF. CDR3 DNA sequence: TGTGCCAGCTCCCTAGAGATACTAGCGACTTCCTACAATGAGCAGTTCTTC.

The gene calls are TRBV19 and TRBJ2-1; 8 nucleotides agree with TRBD2. From germline, CDR1 is LNHDA and CDR2 SQIVND (reference sequence). Trimming cost V 5 bases and J 2 bases; bases outside gene matches: 5. This CDR3 has 15 amino acids. The CDR3 loop is CASSSAGEAYNEQFF. In DNA form, the CDR3 reads TGTGCCAGTAGTTCAGCGGGAGAGGCCTACAATGAGCAGTTCTTC.

A few counts support this clonotype. The genes are TRBV20-1 and TRBJ2-6; 10 bases are a match to TRBD1. The V segment lost 6 bases and the J segment 0 bases; nucleotides outside the gene matches: 5. The germline gives CDR1 DFQATT, CDR2 SNEGSKA (reference sequence). The CDR3 is made up of 16 amino acids. CDR3 DNA sequence: TGCAGTGCAACCGGGACAGGGGTCTCTGGGGCCAACGTCCTGACTTTC. This translates into CSATGTGVSGANVLTF.

This clonotype was picked up many times. The rearrangement links TRBV28 to TRBJ1-1; a possible D gene is TRBD1 (5 bases). This CDR3 region has 13 residues. Germline CDR1 reads MDHEN; CDR2 reads SYDVKM. The germline V and J ends were trimmed by 2 bases and 4 bases, with 8 bases remaining between them. This chain's CDR3 is CASSLMGGTEAFF. The CDR3 bases are TGTGCCAGCAGTTTAATGGGGGGCACTGAAGCTTTCTTT.

The chain combines TRBV5-4 with TRBJ2-7, with D perhaps TRBD2 (6 bases). V lost 0 bases and J lost 5, with 15 bases in between. The CDR3 length is 15 residues. CDR1 and CDR2 from the germline V gene are SGHNT and YYREEE (reference sequence). This chain's CDR3 is CASSLGGEKLNEQYF. The CDR3 coding sequence is TGTGCCAGCAGCTTGGGGGGGGAGAAATTAAACGAGCAGTACTTC.

The sample holds a few counts of this clonotype. This chain connects TRBV7-6 to TRBJ1-5, with D perhaps TRBD1 (5 bases). The germline V gene has CDR1 SGHVS and CDR2 FNYEAQ. Trimming stripped 5 bases from V and 0 bases from J, with 11 bases between. The CDR3 length is 15 residues. CDR3 DNA sequence: TGTGCCAGCAGCGCGTTGGGGGATAGCAATCAGCCCCAGCATTTT. It yields the protein CASSALGDSNQPQHF.